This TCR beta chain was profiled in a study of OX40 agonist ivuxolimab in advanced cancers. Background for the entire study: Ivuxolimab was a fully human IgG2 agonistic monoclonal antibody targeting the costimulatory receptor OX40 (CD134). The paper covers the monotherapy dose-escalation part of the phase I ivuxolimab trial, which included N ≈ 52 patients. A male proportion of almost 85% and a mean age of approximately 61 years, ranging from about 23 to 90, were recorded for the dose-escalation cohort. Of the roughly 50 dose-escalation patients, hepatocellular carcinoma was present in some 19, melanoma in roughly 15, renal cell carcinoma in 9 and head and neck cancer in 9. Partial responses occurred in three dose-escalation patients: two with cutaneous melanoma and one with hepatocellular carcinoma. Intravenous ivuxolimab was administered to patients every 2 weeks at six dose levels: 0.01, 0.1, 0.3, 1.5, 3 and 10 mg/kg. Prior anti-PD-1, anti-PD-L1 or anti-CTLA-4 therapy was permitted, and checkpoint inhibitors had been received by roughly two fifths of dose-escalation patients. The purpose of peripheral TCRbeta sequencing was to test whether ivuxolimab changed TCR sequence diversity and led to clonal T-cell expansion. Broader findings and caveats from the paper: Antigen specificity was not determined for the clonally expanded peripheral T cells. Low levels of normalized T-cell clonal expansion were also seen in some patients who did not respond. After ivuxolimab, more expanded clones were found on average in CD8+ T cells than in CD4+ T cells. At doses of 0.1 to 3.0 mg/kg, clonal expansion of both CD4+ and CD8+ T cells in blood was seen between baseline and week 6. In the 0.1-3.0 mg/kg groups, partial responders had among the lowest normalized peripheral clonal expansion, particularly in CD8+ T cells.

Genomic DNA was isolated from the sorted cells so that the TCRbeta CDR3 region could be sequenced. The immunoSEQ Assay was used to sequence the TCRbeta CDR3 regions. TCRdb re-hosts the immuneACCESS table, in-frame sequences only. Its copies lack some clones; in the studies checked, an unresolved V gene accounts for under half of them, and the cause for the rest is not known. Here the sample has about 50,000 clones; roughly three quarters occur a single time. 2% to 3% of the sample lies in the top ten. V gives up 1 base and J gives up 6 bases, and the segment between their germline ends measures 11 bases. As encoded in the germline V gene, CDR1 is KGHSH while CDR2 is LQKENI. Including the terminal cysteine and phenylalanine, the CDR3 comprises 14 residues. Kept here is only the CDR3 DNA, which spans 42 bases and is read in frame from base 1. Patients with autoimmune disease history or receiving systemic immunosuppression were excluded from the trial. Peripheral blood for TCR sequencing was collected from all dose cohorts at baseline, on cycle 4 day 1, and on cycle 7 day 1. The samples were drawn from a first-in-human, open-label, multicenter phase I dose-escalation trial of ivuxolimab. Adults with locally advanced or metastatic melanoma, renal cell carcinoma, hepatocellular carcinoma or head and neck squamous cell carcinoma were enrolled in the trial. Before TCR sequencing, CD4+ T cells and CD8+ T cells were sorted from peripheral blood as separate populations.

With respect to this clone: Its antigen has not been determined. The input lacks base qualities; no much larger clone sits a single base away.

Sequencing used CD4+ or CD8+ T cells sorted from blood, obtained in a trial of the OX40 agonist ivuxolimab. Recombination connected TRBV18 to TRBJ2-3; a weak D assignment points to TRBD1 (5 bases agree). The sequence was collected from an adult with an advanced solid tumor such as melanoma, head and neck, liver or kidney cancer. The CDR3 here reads CASSPRQGGDTQYF. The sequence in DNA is TGTGCCAGCTCACCACGGCAGGGTGGGGATACGCAGTATTTT.